This entry features one T cell receptor (beta chain) sequence. This clonotype was detected many times. This clone's antigen is unknown. Base qualities are missing; no much larger clone stands one base away. Including the terminal cysteine and phenylalanine, the CDR3 comprises 18 residues. The sequence is cut down to CDR3 DNA, 54 bases in frame from base 1. The germline V and J ends show losses of 2 bases and 2 bases respectively, and no gene match explains 17 bases of the junction. Based on the germline V gene (reference sequence), the CDR1 and CDR2 sequences are DFQATT and SNEGSKA. Libraries were constructed by PCR. TCRdb names Illumina HiSeq 2500 as the instrument used. To normalize quantification of the TCRbeta repertoire, the TCR libraries were built with molecular barcoding that relied on unique molecular identifiers. TCRdb trimmed the raw reads at Q25, called clones with MiXCR and kept productive beta chains. For every CDR3 protein sequence, its rows merge into one entry that carries the most common genes and DNA. The sample contains some 600,000 distinct CDR3 sequences, 16% of them found a single time. 1.1% of the sample belongs to the ten largest clones.

The data originate from a study of T-cell reconstitution after alpha-beta-depleted transplantation in children (dated by TCRdb to the mid-2010s). At the level of the whole study: Using TCR repertoire profiling, the study followed T-cell immune reconstitution in a quantitative way in children after TCRalphabeta/CD19-depleted allogeneic hematopoietic cell transplantation.

The sequencing here drew on PBMCs from the stem cell graft donor, taken from the stem cell graft. The rearranged segments are TRBV20-1 and TRBJ1-1; a stretch of 7 junction bases matches TRBD1. This receptor was taken from a human donor who donated a stem cell graft to a child with acute myeloid leukemia. In nucleotide form, the sequence is TGCAGTGCTAGATCCCTAGTCGTTAAGGACAGGCTTAACACTGAAGCTTTCTTT. Its translation is CSARSLVVKDRLNTEAFF.